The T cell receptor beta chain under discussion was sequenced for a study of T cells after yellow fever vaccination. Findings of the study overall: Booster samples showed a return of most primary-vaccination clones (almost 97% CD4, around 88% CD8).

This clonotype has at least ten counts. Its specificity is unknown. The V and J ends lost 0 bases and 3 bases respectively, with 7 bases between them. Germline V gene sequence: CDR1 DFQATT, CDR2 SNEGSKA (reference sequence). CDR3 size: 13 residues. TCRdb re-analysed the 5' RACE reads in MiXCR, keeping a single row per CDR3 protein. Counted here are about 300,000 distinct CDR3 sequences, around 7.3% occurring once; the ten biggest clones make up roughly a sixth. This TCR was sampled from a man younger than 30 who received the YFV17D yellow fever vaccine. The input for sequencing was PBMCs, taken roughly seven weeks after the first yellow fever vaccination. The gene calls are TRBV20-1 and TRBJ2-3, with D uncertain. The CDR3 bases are TGCAGTGCTAGAGAATGGGCTACAGATACGCAGTATTTT. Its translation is CSAREWATDTQYF.